The 2 T cell receptor beta chains in this list originate from one sample, sequenced in a study of yellow fever vaccine responses in identical twins. TCRdb re-called the RT-PCR reads through MiXCR, storing one row per CDR3 protein. Among under 20,000 distinct CDR3 sequences listed, roughly three quarters were seen once. Material: T cells from blood (PBMCs), unsorted or a sorted subset (not recorded which), obtained before or after yellow fever vaccination (not recorded which). Receptor source: a young woman who received the yellow fever vaccine.

A single count supports this clonotype. Relative to the germline gene, one junction end is altered; a read error may explain this. This chain joins TRBV11-1 and TRBJ1-5, with D possibly matching TRBD1 (6 bases). In germline, CDR1 is SGHAT, CDR2 FQDESV (reference sequence). This CDR3 is 15 amino acids long. The CDR3 reads CASSLAGGDNHPQHF. Written as DNA, the CDR3 is TGTGCCAGCAGCTTAGCAGGGGGTGACAATCACCCCCAGCATTTT.

The chain employs TRBV29-1 and TRBJ2-5; 11 nucleotides match TRBD1. V shed 6 bases and J 6 bases; nucleotides not matched to a gene: 3. Germline CDR1 is SQVTM and CDR2 is ANQGSEA. CDR3 size: 12 residues. CDR3 protein: CSVGTGGKTQYF. CDR3 coding DNA: TGCAGCGTCGGGACAGGGGGAAAGACCCAGTACTTC.